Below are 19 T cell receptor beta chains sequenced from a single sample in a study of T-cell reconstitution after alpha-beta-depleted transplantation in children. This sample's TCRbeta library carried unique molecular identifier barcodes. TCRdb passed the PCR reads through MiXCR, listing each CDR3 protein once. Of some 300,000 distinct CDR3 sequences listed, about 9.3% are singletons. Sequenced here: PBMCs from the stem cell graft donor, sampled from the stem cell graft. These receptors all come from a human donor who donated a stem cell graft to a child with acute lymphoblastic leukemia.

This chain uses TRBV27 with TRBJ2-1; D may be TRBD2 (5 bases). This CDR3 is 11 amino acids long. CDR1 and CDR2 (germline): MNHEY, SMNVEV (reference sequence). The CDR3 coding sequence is TGTGCTACCTCGGGGTACAATGAGCAGTTCTTC. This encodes CATSGYNEQFF.

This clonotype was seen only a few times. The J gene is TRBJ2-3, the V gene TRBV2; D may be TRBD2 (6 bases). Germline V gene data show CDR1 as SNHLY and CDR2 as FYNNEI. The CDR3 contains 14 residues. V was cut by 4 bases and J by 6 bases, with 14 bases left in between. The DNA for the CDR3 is TGTGCCAGCAGTGTTAGCGGCCCTCTGGATACGCAGTATTTT. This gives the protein CASSVSGPLDTQYF.

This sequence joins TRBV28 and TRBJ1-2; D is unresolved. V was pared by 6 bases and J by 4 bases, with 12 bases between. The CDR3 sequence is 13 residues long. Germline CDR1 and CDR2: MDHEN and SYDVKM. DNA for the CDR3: TGTGCCAGCAGCCTTGCACCAGTCTATGGCTACACCTTC. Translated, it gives CASSLAPVYGYTF.

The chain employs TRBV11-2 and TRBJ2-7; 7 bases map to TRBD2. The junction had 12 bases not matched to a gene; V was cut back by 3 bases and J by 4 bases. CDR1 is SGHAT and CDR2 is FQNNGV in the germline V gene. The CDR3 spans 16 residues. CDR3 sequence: CASSFVSGLRGYEQYF. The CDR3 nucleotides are TGTGCCAGCAGCTTCGTTAGCGGGCTCCGCGGTTACGAGCAGTACTTC.

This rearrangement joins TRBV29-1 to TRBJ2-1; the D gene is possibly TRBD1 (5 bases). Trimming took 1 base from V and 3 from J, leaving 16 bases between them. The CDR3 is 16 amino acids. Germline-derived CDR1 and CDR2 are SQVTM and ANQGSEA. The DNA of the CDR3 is TGCAGCGTTGAAGCGCGTGCCAGGGAAATCTACAATGAGCAGTTCTTC. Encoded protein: CSVEARAREIYNEQFF.

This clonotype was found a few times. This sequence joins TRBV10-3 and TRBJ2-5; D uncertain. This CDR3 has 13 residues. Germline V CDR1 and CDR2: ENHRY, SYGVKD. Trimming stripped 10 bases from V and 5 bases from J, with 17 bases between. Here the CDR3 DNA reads TGTGCCACCACATCGGGCCCGCGGGAGACCCAGTACTTC. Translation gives CATTSGPRETQYF.

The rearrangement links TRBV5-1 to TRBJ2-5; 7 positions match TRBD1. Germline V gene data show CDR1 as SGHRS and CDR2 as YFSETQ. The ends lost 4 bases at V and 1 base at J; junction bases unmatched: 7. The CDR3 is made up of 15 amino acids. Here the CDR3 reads CASSKWGQIQETQYF. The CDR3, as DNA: TGCGCCAGCAGCAAGTGGGGACAGATCCAAGAGACCCAGTACTTC.

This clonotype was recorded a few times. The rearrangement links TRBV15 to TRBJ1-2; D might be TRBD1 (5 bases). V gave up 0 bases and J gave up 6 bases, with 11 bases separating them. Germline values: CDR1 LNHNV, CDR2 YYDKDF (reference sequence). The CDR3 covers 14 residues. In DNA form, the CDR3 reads TGTGCCACCAGCAGAGATGGCAGGGTCGATGGCTACACCTTC. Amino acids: CATSRDGRVDGYTF. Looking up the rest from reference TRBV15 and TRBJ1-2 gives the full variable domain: DAMVIQNPRYQVTQFGKPVTLSCSQTLNHNVMYWYQQKSSQAPKLLFHYYDKDFNNEADTPDNFQSRRPNTSFCFLDIRSPGLGDTAMYLCATSRDGRVDGYTFGSGTRLTVV.

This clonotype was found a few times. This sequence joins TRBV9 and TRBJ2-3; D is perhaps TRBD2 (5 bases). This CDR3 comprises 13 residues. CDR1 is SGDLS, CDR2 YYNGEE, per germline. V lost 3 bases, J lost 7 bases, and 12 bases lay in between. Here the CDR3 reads CASSGVPGNTQYF. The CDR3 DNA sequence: TGTGCCAGCAGCGGCGTTCCCGGGAATACGCAGTATTTT.

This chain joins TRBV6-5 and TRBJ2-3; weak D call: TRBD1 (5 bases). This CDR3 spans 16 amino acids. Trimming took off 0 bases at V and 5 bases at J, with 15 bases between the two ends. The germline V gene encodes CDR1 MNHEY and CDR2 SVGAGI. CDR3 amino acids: CASSYSWGPERDTQYF. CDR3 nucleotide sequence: TGTGCCAGCAGTTACTCATGGGGCCCAGAGAGAGATACGCAGTATTTT.

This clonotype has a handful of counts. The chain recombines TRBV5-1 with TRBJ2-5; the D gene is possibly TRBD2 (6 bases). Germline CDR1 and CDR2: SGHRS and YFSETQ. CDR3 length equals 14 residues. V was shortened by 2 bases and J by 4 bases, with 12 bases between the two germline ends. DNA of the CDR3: TGCGCCAGCAGCTTCGGGGAGGCGAGAGAGACCCAGTACTTC. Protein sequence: CASSFGEARETQYF.

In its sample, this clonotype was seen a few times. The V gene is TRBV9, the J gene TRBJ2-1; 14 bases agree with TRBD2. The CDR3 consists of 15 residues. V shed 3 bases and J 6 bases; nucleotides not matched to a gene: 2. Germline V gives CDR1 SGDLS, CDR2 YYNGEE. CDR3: CASSGGTSGSNEQFF. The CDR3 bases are TGTGCCAGCAGCGGCGGGACTAGCGGGAGCAATGAGCAGTTCTTC.

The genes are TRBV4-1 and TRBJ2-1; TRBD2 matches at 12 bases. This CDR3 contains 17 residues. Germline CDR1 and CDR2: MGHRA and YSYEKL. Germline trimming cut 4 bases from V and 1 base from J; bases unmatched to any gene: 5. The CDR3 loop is CASSPLGTSGSYNEQFF. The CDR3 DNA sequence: TGCGCCAGCAGCCCTTTGGGGACTAGCGGGTCCTACAATGAGCAGTTCTTC.

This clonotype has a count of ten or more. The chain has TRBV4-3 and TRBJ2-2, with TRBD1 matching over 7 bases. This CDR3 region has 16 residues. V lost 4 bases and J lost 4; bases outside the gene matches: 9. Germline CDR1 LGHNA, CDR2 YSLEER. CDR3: CASSPRAGGSTGELFF. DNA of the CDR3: TGCGCCAGCAGCCCCCGGGCAGGGGGATCCACCGGGGAGCTGTTTTTT.

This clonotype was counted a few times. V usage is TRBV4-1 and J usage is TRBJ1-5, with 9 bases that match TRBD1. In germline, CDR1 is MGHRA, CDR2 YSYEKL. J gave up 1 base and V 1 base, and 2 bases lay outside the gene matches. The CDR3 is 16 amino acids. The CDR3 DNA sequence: TGCGCCAGCAGCCAAGGGGACAGGGTGAGCAATCAGCCCCAGCATTTT. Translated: CASSQGDRVSNQPQHF.

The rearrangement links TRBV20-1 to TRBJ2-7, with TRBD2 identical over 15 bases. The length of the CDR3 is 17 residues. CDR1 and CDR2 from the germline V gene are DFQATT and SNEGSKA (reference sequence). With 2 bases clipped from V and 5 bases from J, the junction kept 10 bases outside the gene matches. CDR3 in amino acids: CSARWGLAGGGIDEQYF. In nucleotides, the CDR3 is TGCAGTGCTAGATGGGGACTAGCGGGAGGAGGTATCGACGAGCAGTACTTC.

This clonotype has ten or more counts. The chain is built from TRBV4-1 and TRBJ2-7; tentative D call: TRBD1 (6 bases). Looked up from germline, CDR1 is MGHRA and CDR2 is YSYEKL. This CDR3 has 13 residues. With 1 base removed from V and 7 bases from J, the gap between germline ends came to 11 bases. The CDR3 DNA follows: TGCGCCAGCAGCCAAGGAATGGGGGCAGAGCAGTACTTC. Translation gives CASSQGMGAEQYF.

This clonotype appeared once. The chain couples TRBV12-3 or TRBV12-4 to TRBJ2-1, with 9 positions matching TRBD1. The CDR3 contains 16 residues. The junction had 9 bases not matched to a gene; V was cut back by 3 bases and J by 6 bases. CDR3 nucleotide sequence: TGTGCCAGCAGTTTGATGCTAGGACAGGGGTCCAATGAGCAGTTCTTC. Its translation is CASSLMLGQGSNEQFF.

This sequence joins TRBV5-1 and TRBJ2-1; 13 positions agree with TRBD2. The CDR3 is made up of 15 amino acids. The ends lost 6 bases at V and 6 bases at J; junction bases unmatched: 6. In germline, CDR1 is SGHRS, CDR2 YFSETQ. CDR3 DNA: TGCGCCAGCAACCTCGGACTAGCGGGGGCCAATGAGCAGTTCTTC. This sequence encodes CASNLGLAGANEQFF. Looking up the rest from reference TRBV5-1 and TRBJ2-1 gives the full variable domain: KAGVTQTPRYLIKTRGQQVTLSCSPISGHRSVSWYQQTPGQGLQFLFEYFSETQRNKGNFPGRFSGRQFSNSRSEMNVSTLELGDSALYLCASNLGLAGANEQFFGPGTRLTVL.